The source of this T cell receptor beta chain is a study of T cell responses to AZD1222 COVID-19 vaccine. V shed 6 bases and J 8 bases; nucleotides not matched to a gene: 4. From germline, CDR1 is MDHEN and CDR2 SYDVKM. This CDR3 region has 14 residues. Sequencing used immunoSEQ multiplex PCR; TCRdb keeps in-frame clones, though not all of them. The data show around 100,000 clones, approximately 84% seen once. The chain has TRBV28 and TRBJ2-1; TRBD2 agrees at 13 bases. The sequence derives from an adult in good health. The specimen was peripheral blood, collected on day 0 of AZD1222 vaccination. This CDR3 is CASRGLAGVDEQFF. Written as DNA, the CDR3 is TGTGCCAGCAGAGGACTAGCGGGAGTGGATGAGCAGTTCTTC.